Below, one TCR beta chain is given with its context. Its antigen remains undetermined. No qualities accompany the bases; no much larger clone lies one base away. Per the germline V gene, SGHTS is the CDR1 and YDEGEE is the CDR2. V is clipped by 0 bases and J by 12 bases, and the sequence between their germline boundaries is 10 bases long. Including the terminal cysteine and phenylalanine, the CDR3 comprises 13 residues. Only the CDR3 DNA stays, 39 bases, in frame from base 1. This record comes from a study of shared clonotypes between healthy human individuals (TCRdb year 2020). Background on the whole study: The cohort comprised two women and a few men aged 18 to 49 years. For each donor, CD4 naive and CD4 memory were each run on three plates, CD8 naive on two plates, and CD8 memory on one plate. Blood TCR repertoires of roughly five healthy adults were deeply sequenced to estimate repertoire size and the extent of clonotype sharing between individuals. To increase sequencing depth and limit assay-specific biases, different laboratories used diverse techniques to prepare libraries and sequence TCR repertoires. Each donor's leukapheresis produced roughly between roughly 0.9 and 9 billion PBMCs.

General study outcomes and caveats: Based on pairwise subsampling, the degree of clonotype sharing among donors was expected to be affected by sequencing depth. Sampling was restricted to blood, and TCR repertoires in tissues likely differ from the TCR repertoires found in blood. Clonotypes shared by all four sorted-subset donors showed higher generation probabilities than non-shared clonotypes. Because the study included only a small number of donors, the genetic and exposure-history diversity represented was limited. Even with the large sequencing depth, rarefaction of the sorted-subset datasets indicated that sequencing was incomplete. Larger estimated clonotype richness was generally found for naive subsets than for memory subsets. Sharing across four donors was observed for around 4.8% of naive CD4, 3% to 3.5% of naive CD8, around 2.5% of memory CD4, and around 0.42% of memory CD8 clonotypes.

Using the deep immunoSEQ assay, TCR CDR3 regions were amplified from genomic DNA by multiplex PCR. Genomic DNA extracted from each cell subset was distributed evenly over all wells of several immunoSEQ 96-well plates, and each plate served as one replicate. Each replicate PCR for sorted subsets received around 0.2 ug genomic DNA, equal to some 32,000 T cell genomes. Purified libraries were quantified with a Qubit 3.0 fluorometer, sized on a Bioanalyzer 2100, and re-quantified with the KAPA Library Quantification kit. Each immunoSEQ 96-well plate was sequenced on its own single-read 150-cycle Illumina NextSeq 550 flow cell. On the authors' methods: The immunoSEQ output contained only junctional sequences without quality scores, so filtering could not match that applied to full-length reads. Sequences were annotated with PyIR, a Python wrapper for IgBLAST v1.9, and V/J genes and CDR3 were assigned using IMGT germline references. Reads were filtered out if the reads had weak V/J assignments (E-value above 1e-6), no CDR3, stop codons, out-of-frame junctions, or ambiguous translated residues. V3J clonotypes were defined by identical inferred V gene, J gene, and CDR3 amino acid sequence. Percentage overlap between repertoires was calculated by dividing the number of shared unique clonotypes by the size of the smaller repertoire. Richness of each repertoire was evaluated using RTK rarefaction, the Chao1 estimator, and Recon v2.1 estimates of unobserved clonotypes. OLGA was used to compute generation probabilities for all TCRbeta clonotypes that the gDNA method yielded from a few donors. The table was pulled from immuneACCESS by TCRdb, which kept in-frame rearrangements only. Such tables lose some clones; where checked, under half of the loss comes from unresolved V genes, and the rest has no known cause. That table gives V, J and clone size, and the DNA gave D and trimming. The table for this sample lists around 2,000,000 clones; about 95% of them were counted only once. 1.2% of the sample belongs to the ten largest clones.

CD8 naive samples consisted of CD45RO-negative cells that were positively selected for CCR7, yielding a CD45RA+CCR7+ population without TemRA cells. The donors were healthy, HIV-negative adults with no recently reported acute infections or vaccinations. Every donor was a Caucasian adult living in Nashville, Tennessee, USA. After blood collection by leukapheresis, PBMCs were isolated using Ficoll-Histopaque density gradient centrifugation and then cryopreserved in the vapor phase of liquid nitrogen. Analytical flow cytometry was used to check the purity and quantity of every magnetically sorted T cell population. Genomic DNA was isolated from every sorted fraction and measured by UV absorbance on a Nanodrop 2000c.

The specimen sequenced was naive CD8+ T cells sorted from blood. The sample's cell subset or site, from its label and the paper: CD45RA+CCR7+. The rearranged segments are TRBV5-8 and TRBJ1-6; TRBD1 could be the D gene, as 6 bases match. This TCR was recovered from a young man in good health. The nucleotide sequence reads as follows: TGTGCCAGCAGCTTGGGAGGGGGAAAACCCCTCCACTTT. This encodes CASSLGGGKPLHF.